The 7 T cell receptor beta chains below all came from one sample that was sequenced in a study of glioma-infiltrating T cells. Using RNA template, CDR3s of TCR alpha and beta were amplified with iRepertoire arm-PCR. TCRdb reprocessed the multiplex PCR reads via MiXCR and lists one record per CDR3 protein. Of about 89,000 distinct CDR3 sequences listed, about 25% are singletons. The sequencing input was glioma tissue, nonneoplastic brain tissue, or PBMCs (not recorded which). The receptor source for this set is a human donor with low-grade glioma or glioblastoma, undergoing nonglioma brain surgery, or in good health (not recorded which).

This clonotype was recorded many times. An end of the junction does not agree with germline; a read error may underlie this. The chain uses TRBV12-3 or TRBV12-4 and TRBJ1-2; no reliable D call. The CDR3 covers 11 residues. CDR3 sequence: CASSLGYGYTF. The CDR3 coding sequence is TGCGCCAGCAGCTTGGGTTATGGCTACACCTTC.

This clonotype was counted ten times or more. The rearrangement joins TRBV28 to TRBJ2-1; TRBD2 might be the D (5 bases). Trimming removed 4 bases at V and 10 bases at J, with 20 bases between. This CDR3 is built from 15 residues. Germline assignment: CDR1 MDHEN and CDR2 SYDVKM. The CDR3 spells CASSSTGGRLNEQFF. As DNA, the CDR3 is TGTGCCAGCAGTTCGACCGGAGGCAGGCTGAACGAGCAGTTCTTC.

In regard to this clonotype: A much larger clone is a single base away; this may be a read error. This rearrangement joins TRBV12-3 or TRBV12-4 to TRBJ1-1, with 7 nucleotides matching TRBD1. The CDR3 is 14 residues long. CDR3: CTSRGTSTKAEAFF. The CDR3 bases are TGTACCAGCAGGGGGACATCAACGAAGGCTGAAGCTTTCTTT.

This clonotype came up many times. The chain recombines TRBV10-3 with TRBJ2-5; D possibly corresponds to TRBD1 (5 bases). With 4 bases removed from V and 5 bases from J, the gap between germline ends came to 11 bases. Germline lookup yields CDR1 ENHRY and CDR2 SYGVKD. CDR3 length: 13 residues. CDR3 protein: CAISGGHLETQYF. Written as DNA, the CDR3 is TGTGCCATCAGTGGTGGACATTTGGAGACCCAGTACTTC.

This chain connects TRBV6-6 to TRBJ2-7, with TRBD2 matching over 7 bases. Germline V gene sequence: CDR1 MNHNY, CDR2 SVGAGI (reference sequence). The junction had 6 bases not matched to a gene; V was cut back by 5 bases and J by 2 bases. This CDR3 has 14 amino acids. The CDR3 DNA reads TGTGCCAGCAGTCGGACTAGAAGACCCTACGAGCAGTACTTC. Translating gives CASSRTRRPYEQYF.

The rearrangement joins TRBV24-1 to TRBJ1-2, with 7 bases identical to TRBD1. The ends lost 0 bases at V and 3 bases at J; junction bases unmatched: 21. The CDR3 has 21 residues. Germline V CDR1 and CDR2: KGHDR, SFDVKD. For the CDR3, the DNA is TGTGCCACCAGTGATTTGAAGGACAGGCCCATTAGTCATTGTCTTTACTATGGCTACACCTTC. The encoded protein is CATSDLKDRPISHCLYYGYTF.

In its sample, this clonotype was seen a few times. Just one base apart from a much larger clone, this may be a read error. The chain has TRBV20-1 and TRBJ2-5; 9 nucleotides align to TRBD1. This CDR3 contains 13 residues. Germline V gene lookup returns CDR1 DFQATT and CDR2 SNEGSKA (reference sequence). The CDR3 loop is CSAHRGPEDTQYF. As DNA, the CDR3 is TGCAGTGCTCACAGGGGGCCGGAAGATACCCAGTACTTC.